This entry features one TCR beta chain sequence. The target antigen is unknown. Both 60 Vbeta primers and 13 Jbeta primers went into the PCR. The table came from immunoSEQ multiplex PCR; TCRdb's copy has only in-frame clones and leaves some out. The repertoire consists of under 200,000 clones, with about 79% occurring once and the leading ten covering 2% to 2.5%. These data belong to a study of cytomegalovirus exposure and HLA in healthy donors. Trimming pared 7 bases from V and 4 bases from J, leaving 13 bases between. The CDR3 totals 13 residues. Germline V gene lookup returns CDR1 MNHEY and CDR2 SVGAGI. Those who donated were healthy bone marrow donors. Findings and limits, study-wide: No immune exposure information besides CMV serostatus was available. In an earlier analysis, productive rearrangement rates for most beta V segments clustered near 87% or 30%. A list of 150 to 200 TCR beta chains associated with cytomegalovirus was given.

This rearrangement joins TRBV6-5 to TRBJ1-1; unclear D gene. The clonotype comes from a woman aged 45-65 years in good health and CMV-seronegative. The sequenced sample consisted of PBMCs. This CDR3 reads CASTDTRGTEAFF. The CDR3 DNA reads as TGTGCCAGCACAGACACCCGGGGCACTGAAGCTTTCTTT.